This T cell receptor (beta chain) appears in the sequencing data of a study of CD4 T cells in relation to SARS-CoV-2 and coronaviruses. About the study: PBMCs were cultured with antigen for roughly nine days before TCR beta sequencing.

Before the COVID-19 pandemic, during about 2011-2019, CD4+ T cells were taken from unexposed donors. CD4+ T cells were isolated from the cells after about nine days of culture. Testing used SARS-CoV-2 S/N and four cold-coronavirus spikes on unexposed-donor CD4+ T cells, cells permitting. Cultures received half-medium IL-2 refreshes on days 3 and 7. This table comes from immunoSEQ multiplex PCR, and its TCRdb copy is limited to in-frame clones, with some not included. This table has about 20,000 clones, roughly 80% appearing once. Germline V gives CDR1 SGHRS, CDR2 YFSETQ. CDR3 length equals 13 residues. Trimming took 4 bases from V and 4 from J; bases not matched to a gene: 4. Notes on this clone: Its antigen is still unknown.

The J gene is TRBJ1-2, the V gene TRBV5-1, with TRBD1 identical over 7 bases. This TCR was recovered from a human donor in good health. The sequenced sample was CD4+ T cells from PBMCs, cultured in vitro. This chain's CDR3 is CASSPRDSYGYTF. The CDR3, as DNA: TGCGCCAGCAGCCCACGGGACAGCTATGGCTACACCTTC.